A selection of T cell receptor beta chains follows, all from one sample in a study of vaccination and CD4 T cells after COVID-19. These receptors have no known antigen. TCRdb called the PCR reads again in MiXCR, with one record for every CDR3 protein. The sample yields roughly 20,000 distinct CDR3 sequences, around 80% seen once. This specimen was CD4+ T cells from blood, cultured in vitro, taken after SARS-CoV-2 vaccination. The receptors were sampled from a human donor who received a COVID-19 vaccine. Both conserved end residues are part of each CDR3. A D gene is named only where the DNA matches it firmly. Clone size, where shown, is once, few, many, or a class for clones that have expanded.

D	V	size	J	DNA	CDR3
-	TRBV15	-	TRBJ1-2	TGTGCCACCAGCAGACCCCAGGCGGGGGGCGGCTATGGCTACACCTTC	CATSRPQAGGGYGYTF
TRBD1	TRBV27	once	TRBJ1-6	TGTGCCAGCAGTCTACAAGGACAGGGGGCGAATAATTCACCCCTCCACTTT	CASSLQGQGANNSPLHF
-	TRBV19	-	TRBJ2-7	TGTGCCAGTAGTCTTACCGGGACTCTAGGATCTTACGAGCAGTACTTC	CASSLTGTLGSYEQYF
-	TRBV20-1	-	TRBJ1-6	TGCAGTGCTAGAACTCCGACAGGCGATAATTCACCCCTCCACTTT	CSARTPTGDNSPLHF
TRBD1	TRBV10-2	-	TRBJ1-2	TGCGCCAGCAGTGACCGGGACAGGGAGGACACCTTC	CASSDRDREDTF
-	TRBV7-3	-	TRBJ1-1	TGTGCCAGCAGCTTAACGAGGGTGAACACTGAAGCTTTCTTT	CASSLTRVNTEAFF
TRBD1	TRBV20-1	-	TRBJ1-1	TGCAGTGCTGGAACAGGGGTTGGGACTGAAGCTTTCTTT	CSAGTGVGTEAFF
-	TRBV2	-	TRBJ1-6	TGTGCCAGCAGTGACAGGGTCGCCTATAATTCACCCCTCCACTTT	CASSDRVAYNSPLHF
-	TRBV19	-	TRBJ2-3	TGTGCCAGTAGTATTTTGGGGGTAGATACGCAGTATTTT	CASSILGVDTQYF
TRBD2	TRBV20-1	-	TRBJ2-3	TGCAGTGCTAGAGAGTCGACTAGCGGGGGGGTGGCAGATACGCAGTATTTT	CSARESTSGGVADTQYF
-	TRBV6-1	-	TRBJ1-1	TGTGCCAGCAGTGAAGCGCGGGGGCTCTCTGAAGCTTTCTTT	CASSEARGLSEAFF
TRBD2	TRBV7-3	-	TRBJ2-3	TGTGCCAGCAGCTTAGCGGGGACTAGCCCAGATACGCAGTATTTT	CASSLAGTSPDTQYF
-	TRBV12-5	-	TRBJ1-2	TGTGCTAGTGGTTTGATCCGTCGAAATGGCTACACCTTC	CASGLIRRNGYTF
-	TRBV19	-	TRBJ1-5	TGTGCCAGTTCAGGGTCTCGGGACAATCAGCCCCAGCATTTT	CASSGSRDNQPQHF
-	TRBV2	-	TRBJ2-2	TGTGCCAGCAGTGATAGTAGTCCCGGGGAGCTGTTTTTT	CASSDSSPGELFF
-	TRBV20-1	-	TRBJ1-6	TGCAGTGCAAAAATCCCCACCTTTGGGGAGTGGTCACCCCTCCACTTT	CSAKIPTFGEWSPLHF
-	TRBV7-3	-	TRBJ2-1	TGTGCCAGCAGCTTAAGTGGAGCGGACTCCTACAATGAGCAGTTCTTC	CASSLSGADSYNEQFF
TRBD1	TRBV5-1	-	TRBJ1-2	TGCGCCAGCAGCTTAGGCCCCGGCAGGGGGGCCTATGGCTACACCTTC	CASSLGPGRGAYGYTF
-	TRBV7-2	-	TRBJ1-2	TGTGCCAGCAGCTTGGACGAGCGGGGGGGCTACACCTTC	CASSLDERGGYTF
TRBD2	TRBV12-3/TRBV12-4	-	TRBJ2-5	TGTGCCAGCAGTCTTGGGACTAGCGGGGCGGAGACCCAGTACTTC	CASSLGTSGAETQYF
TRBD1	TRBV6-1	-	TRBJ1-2	TGTGCCAGCAGTCGACAGGGTGGTGGCTACACCTTC	CASSRQGGGYTF
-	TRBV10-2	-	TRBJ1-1	TGCGCCAGCCTGATGGACGGGGATTTAGGCACTGAAGCTTTCTTT	CASLMDGDLGTEAFF
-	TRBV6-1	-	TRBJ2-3	TGTGCCAGCACCAAAAAATTAGCGGCCGATAGCACAGATACGCAGTATTTT	CASTKKLAADSTDTQYF
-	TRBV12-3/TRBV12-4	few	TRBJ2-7	TGTGCCAGCAGTTTTGGGGGTCGGGGGCCCGCCTACGAGCAGTACTTC	CASSFGGRGPAYEQYF
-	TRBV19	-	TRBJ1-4	TGTGCCAGTAGCACAGACCTTAATGAAAAACTGTTTTTT	CASSTDLNEKLFF
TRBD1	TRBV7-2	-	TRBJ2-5	TGTGCCAGCAGGGGACAGCCCCAAGAGACCCAGTACTTC	CASRGQPQETQYF
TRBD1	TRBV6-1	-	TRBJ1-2	TGTGCCAGCAGTCGGGGGACAGAACACTATGGCTACACCTTC	CASSRGTEHYGYTF
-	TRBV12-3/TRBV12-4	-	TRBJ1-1	TGTGCCAGCAGTTTAATGCGTACGGGAACTGAAGCTTTCTTT	CASSLMRTGTEAFF
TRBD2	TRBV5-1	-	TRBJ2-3	TGCGCCAGCAGCTCGCGGCCCCGGGGGGGCGAAGATACGCAGTATTTT	CASSSRPRGGEDTQYF
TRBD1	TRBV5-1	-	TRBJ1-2	TGCGCCAGCAGCTACTCCCGGGACAGGGGGCTTCGTTCTAACTATGGCTACACCTTC	CASSYSRDRGLRSNYGYTF
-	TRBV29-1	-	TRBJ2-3	TGCAGCGTTGACGAACGGGCGGATACGCAGTATTTT	CSVDERADTQYF
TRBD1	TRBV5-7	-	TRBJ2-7	TGTGCCAGCAGCTTGGACAGGGGATCCTACGAGCAGTACTTC	CASSLDRGSYEQYF
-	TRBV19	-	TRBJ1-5	TGTGCCAGTAGTATCAGGGAGATGGGCAATCAGCCCCAGCATTTT	CASSIREMGNQPQHF
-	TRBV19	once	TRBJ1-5	TGTGCCAGTCGAGGCGACGGCGACAATCAGCCCCAGCATTTT	CASRGDGDNQPQHF
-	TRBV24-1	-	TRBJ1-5	TGTGCCACCAGCGACGGACTCCGGGCCCAGCATTTT	CATSDGLRAQHF
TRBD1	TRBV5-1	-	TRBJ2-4	TGCGCCAGCAGCTTGGTTAGGGACAGTGTTGGGAAAAACATTCAGTACTTC	CASSLVRDSVGKNIQYF
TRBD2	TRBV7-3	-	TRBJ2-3	TGTGCCAGCAGCTTAAGGGGCGGGGGGACAGATACGCAGTATTTT	CASSLRGGGTDTQYF
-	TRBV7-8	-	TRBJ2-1	TGTGCCAGCAGCTTAGACAGGGCCAATGAGCAGTTCTTC	CASSLDRANEQFF
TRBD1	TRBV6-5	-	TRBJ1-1	TGTGCCAGCAGTTACTCGGGACAGGGGGTGGCTGAAGCTTTCTTT	CASSYSGQGVAEAFF
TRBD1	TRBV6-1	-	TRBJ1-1	TGTGCCAGCAGACGGGACAGGGCGAACACTGAAGCTTTCTTT	CASRRDRANTEAFF
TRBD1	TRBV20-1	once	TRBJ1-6	TGCAGTGCTAGAGATCTGACAGGGCCGTATAATTCACCCCTCCACTTT	CSARDLTGPYNSPLHF
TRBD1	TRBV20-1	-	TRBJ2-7	TGCAGTGCTACAAGCCCCCCGGGACAGGGGGACTACGAGCAGTACTTC	CSATSPPGQGDYEQYF
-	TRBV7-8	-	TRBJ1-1	TGTGCCAGCAGCTTAAAGAGGGTCTGGAACCGGGACACTGAAGCTTTCTTT	CASSLKRVWNRDTEAFF
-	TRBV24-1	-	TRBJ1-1	TGTGCCACCAGGGACAAGCCAATAAAGATGAACACTGAAGCTTTCTTT	CATRDKPIKMNTEAFF
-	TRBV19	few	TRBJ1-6	TGTGCCAGTAGTATAGATCTAGTGGAACCCCTCCACTTT	CASSIDLVEPLHF
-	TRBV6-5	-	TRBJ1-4	TGTGCCAGCAGTTACCAAGGAGGGGAGGCAAAACTGTTTTTT	CASSYQGGEAKLFF
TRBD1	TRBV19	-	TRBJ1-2	TGTGCCAGTAGTCTTTCCCGGGACAGGGGCTTCATCTATGGCTACACCTTC	CASSLSRDRGFIYGYTF
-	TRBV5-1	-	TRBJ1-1	TGCGCCAGCAGCTACGCAGGGAACACTGAAGCTTTCTTT	CASSYAGNTEAFF
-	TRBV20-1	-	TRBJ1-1	TGCAGTGCTAGAGATCGGGACATGACCTTGAACACTGAAGCTTTCTTT	CSARDRDMTLNTEAFF
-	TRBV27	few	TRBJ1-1	TGTGCCAGCAGTTCTATGAAAATTACAGGGATCGGCACTGAAGCTTTCTTT	CASSSMKITGIGTEAFF
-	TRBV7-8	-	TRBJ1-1	TGTGCCAGCAGCACACGACAGGTCCCACGGGAAGCTTTCTTT	CASSTRQVPREAFF
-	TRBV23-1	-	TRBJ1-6	TGCGCCAGCGAACCACAGGCAGGATATAATTCACCCCTCCACTTT	CASEPQAGYNSPLHF